This T cell receptor (beta chain) comes out of a study of cytomegalovirus exposure and HLA in healthy donors. For the study at large: It was reported in a later analysis that the same platform had been used for the roughly 130 validation repertoires as for the 550 to 750 first-cohort repertoires. Findings of the study overall: Researchers reported that three CMV-associated chains were confirmed in vitro as CMV antigen-specific. Accounts indicate the classifier identified cytomegalovirus status with strong specificity and sensitivity.

This table comes from immunoSEQ multiplex PCR, and its TCRdb copy is limited to in-frame clones, with some not included. The table has approximately 300,000 clones, around 87% seen once. In regard to this clone: Antigen: not known.

The CDR3 is 16 residues long. CDR1 is MNHEY, CDR2 SMNVEV, per germline (reference sequence). Trimming at V came to 4 bases and at J to 3 bases, leaving 11 bases not matched to a gene. The TCR sequence derives from a woman aged 25 to 45 in good health and CMV-seropositive. Sequencing used PBMCs. This rearrangement joins TRBV27 to TRBJ1-2; 7 bases agree with TRBD1. CDR3 in amino acids: CASSSNPDRVDYGYTF. CDR3 bases: TGTGCCAGCAGTTCAAATCCTGACAGGGTGGACTATGGCTACACCTTC.